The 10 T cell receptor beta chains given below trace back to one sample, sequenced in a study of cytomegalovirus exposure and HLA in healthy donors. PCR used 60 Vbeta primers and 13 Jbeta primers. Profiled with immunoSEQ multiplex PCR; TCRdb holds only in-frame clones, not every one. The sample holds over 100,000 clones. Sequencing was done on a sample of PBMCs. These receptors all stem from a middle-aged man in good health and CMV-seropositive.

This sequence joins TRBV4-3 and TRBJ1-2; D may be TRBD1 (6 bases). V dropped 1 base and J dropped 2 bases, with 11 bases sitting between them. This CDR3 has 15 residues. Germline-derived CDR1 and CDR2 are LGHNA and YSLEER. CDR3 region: CASSQGPGVNYGYTF. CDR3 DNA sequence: TGCGCCAGCAGCCAAGGCCCAGGGGTGAACTATGGCTACACCTTC.

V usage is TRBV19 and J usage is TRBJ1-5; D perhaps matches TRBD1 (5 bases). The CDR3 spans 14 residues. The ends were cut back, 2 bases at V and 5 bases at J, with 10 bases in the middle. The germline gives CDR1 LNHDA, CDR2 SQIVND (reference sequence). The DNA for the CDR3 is TGTGCCAGTAGTATAAAGTGGGGGGATCAGCCCCAGCATTTT. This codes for CASSIKWGDQPQHF.

The CDR3 reads CASSDPFPPYEQYF. The CDR3 nucleotides are TGTGCCAGCAGTGACCCCTTTCCCCCCTACGAGCAGTACTTC. This sequence joins TRBV6-1 and TRBJ2-7; D gene uncertain. Germline V gene sequence: CDR1 MNHNS, CDR2 SASEGT. The CDR3 is made up of 14 amino acids. V dropped 3 bases and J dropped 2 bases, with 11 bases sitting between them.

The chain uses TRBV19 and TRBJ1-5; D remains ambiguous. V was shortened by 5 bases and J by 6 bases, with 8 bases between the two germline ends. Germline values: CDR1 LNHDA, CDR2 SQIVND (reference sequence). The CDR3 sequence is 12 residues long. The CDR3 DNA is TGTGCCAGTAGTGCCCGGTTTCAGCCCCAGCATTTT. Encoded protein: CASSARFQPQHF.

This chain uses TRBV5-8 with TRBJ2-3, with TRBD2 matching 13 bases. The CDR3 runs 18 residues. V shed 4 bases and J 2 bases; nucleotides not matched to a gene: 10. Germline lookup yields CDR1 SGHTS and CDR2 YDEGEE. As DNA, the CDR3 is TGTGCCAGCAGCCGCGGAAGGACTAGCGGGAGATTCACAGATACGCAGTATTTT. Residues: CASSRGRTSGRFTDTQYF. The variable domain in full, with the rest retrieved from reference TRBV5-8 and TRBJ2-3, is EAGVTQSPTHLIKTRGQQATLRCSPISGHTSVYWYQQALGLGLQFLLWYDEGEERNRGNFPPRFSGRQFPNYSSELNVNALELEDSALYLCASSRGRTSGRFTDTQYFGPGTRLTVL.

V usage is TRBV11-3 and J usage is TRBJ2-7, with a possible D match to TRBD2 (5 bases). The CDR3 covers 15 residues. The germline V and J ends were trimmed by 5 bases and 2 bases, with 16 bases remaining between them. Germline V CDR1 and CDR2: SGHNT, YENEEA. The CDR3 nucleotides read TGTGCCAGCAGCCTCCGCAGCGGAGGTACCTACGAGCAGTACTTC. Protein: CASSLRSGGTYEQYF.

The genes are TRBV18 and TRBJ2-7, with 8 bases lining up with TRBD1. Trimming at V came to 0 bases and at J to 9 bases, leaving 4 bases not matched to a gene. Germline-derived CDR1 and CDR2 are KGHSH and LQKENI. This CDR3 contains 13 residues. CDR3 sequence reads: CASSPPDRAVQYF. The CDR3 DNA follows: TGTGCCAGCTCACCACCGGACAGGGCAGTGCAGTACTTC.

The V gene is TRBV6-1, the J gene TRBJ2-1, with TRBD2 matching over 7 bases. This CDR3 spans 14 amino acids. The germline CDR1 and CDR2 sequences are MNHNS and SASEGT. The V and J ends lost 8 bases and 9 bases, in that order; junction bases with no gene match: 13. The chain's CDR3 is CASPPSGGRFEQFF. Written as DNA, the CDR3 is TGTGCCAGCCCCCCTAGCGGCGGACGCTTTGAGCAGTTCTTC.

CDR3 in amino acids: CASSVDRGHSYEQYF. The CDR3 coding sequence is TGTGCCAGTAGTGTCGACAGGGGGCACTCCTACGAGCAGTACTTC. This rearrangement joins TRBV19 to TRBJ2-7; the match to TRBD1 covers 10 bases. This CDR3 is 15 amino acids long. With 5 bases clipped from V and 0 bases from J, the junction kept 4 bases outside the gene matches. CDR1 is LNHDA, CDR2 SQIVND, per germline (reference sequence).

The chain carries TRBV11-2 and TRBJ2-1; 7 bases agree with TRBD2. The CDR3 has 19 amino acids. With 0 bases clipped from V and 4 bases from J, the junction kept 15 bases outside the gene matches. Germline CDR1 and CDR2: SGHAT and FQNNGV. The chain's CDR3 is CASSLDLTSPFYPYNEQFF. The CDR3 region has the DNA TGTGCCAGCAGCTTAGATCTGACTAGCCCCTTTTATCCTTACAATGAGCAGTTCTTC.